The sequence of this TCR beta chain was determined in a study of T cells in Graves' hyperthyroidism and ophthalmopathy. Background on the study: Blood was drawn when the patient was first diagnosed and still untreated. Whole-study findings and limits: Most thyroid clonotypes with frequency above 0.001 were detected in blood.

Each diagnosis drew on symptoms, thyroxine, TRAb, thyroid ultrasound and orbital computed tomography findings. Progressors' blood was drawn at hyperthyroidism diagnosis, before ophthalmopathy symptoms. This CDR3 contains 17 residues. Germline V gene data show CDR1 as MDHEN and CDR2 as SYDVKM. The ends were cut back, 6 bases at V and 0 bases at J, with 21 bases in the middle. This clonotype was counted at least ten times. Antigen specificity is unknown. TCR beta CDR3 region amplification was performed from RNA transcripts. HTBI primers were the set used in a first-round RT-PCR of the TCR CDR3. From the multiplex PCR reads, TCRdb called clonotypes with MiXCR, one entry per CDR3 protein. The profile shows some 600,000 distinct CDR3 sequences, 14% of them singletons.

J is TRBJ2-7 and V is TRBV28; possibly TRBD2 for D (5 bases). Sequenced material: blood. This TCR came from a woman aged 30 to 39 with Graves' hyperthyroidism that later progressed to Graves' ophthalmopathy. The CDR3 is CASSAPTMGRSSYEQYF. CDR3 DNA: TGTGCCAGCAGCGCCCCGACTATGGGCAGGAGCTCCTACGAGCAGTACTTC.